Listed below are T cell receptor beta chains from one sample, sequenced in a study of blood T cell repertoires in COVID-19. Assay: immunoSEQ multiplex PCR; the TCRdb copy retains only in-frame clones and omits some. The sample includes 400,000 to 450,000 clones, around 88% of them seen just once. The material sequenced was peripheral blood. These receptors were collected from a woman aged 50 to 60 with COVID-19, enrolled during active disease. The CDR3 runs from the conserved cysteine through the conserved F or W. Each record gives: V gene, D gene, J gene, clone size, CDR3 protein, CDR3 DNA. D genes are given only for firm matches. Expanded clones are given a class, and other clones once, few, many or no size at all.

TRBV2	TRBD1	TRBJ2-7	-	CASRVDRGQNEQYF	TGTGCCAGCAGGGTGGACAGGGGGCAAAACGAGCAGTACTTC
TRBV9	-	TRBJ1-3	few	CASSVGTPSSGNTIYF	TGTGCCAGCAGCGTAGGAACACCATCCTCTGGAAACACCATATATTTT
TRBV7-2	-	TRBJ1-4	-	CASSLPRDRAATNEKLFF	TGTGCCAGCAGCCTCCCGCGAGACAGAGCCGCAACTAATGAAAAACTGTTTTTT
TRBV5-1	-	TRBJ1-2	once	CASSLVVGGNGYTF	TGCGCCAGCAGCTTGGTTGTCGGGGGAAATGGCTACACCTTC
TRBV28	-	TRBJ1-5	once	CATPIRGGHNQPQHF	TGTGCCACCCCAATCCGGGGGGGTCACAATCAGCCCCAGCATTTT
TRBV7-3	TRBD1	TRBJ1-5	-	CASSFNRGTGNQPQHF	TGTGCCAGCAGCTTTAACAGGGGAACGGGCAATCAGCCCCAGCATTTT
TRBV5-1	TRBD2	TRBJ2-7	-	CASTLTGGTTYEQYF	TGCGCCAGCACCCTAACGGGGGGGACCACCTACGAGCAGTACTTC
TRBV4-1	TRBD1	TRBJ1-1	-	CASSQDRQGWTEAFF	TGCGCCAGCAGCCAAGACAGACAGGGTTGGACTGAAGCTTTCTTT
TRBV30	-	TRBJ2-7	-	CAWSPGLPSATEQYF	TGTGCCTGGAGTCCGGGACTTCCGTCGGCTACCGAGCAGTACTTC
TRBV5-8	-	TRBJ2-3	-	CASSLVFGPWGDGADTQYF	TGTGCCAGCAGCTTGGTTTTCGGTCCTTGGGGGGATGGAGCAGATACGCAGTATTTT
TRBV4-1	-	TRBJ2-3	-	CASSQDTRAPDTQYF	TGCGCCAGCAGCCAAGATACGAGGGCCCCAGATACGCAGTATTTT
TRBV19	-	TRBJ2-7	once	CASSMTTGYEQYF	TGTGCCAGTAGTATGACCACAGGTTACGAGCAGTACTTC
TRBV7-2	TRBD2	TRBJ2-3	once	CASSPWTSGGAADTQYF	TGTGCCAGCAGTCCTTGGACTAGCGGGGGGGCGGCAGATACGCAGTATTTT
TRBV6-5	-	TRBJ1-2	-	CASSYLGQGLGYTF	TGTGCCAGCAGTTACCTTGGCCAGGGGCTGGGCTACACCTTC
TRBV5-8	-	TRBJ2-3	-	CASSLTSLGQSSTDTQYF	TGTGCCAGCAGCTTGACCTCCCTTGGACAGTCTAGCACAGATACGCAGTATTTT
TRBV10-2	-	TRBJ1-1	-	CASSDAGRVAFF	TGCGCCAGCAGTGATGCGGGGCGGGTAGCTTTCTTT
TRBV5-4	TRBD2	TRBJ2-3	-	CASSLESLAGVEADTQYF	TGTGCCAGCAGCTTGGAATCTCTAGCGGGGGTGGAGGCAGATACGCAGTATTTT
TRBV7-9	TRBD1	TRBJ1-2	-	CASSSITGGNNYGYTF	TGTGCCAGCAGCTCCATTACAGGGGGCAATAACTATGGCTACACCTTC
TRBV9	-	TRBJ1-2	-	CASKSGIGYTF	TGTGCCAGCAAGTCGGGTATTGGCTACACCTTC
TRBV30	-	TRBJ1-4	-	CAWSRSEPTGSRLFF	TGTGCCTGGAGTCGCTCTGAACCCACAGGTTCGAGACTGTTTTTT
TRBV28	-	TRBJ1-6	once	CASRAVTGTENSPLHF	TGTGCCAGCAGAGCCGTCACAGGGACCGAAAATTCACCCCTCCACTTT
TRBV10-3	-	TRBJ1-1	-	CATLARSGDTEAFF	TGTGCCACCCTAGCCCGATCAGGGGACACTGAAGCTTTCTTT